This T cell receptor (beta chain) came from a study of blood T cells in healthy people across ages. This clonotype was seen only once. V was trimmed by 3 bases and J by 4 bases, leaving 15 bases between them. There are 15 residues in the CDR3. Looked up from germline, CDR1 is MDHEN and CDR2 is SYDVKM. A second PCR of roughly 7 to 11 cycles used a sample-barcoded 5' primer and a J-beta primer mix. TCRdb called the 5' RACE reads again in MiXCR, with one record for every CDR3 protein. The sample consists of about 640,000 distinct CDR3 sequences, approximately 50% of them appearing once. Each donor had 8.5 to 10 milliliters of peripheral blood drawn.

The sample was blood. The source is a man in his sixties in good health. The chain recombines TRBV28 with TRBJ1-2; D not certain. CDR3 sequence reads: CASSFGALWRYGYTF. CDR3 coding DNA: TGTGCCAGCAGTTTTGGAGCTCTGTGGCGCTATGGCTACACCTTC.